These 31 T cell receptor beta chains share one sample of origin, sequenced in a study of blood T cell repertoires in COVID-19. The protocol was immunoSEQ multiplex PCR, while the TCRdb copy is restricted to in-frame clones and leaves out a portion. The sample has approximately 97,000 clones; 70% to 90% are singletons. What was sequenced was peripheral blood. These TCRs come from a man aged 45-65 years with active or convalescent COVID-19.

The chain links TRBV21-1 to TRBJ2-7; TRBD2, the table's D call, lacks a check against the DNA. TRBV21-1 is recorded as a pseudogene. The CDR3 sequence is 20 residues long. CDR3 in DNA: TGTGCCAGCAGCAAAAGACTAGCGGGGAGAACAACCCACACAATCTACGAGCAGTACTTC. It yields the protein CASSKRLAGRTTHTIYEQYF.

V and J are TRBV28 and TRBJ2-7; TRBD2 aligns across 15 bases. The trim removed 6 bases at V and 2 bases at J, leaving 5 bases unmatched. This CDR3 comprises 16 residues. Germline CDR1 and CDR2: MDHEN and SYDVKM. The DNA for the CDR3 is TGTGCCAGCAGAACCGGGACTAGCGGGGGGCCCTACGAGCAGTACTTC. The encoded protein is CASRTGTSGGPYEQYF.

The rearrangement uses TRBV9 and TRBJ2-1, with D tentatively TRBD1 (5 bases). This CDR3 region has 15 residues. Germline V CDR1 and CDR2: SGDLS, YYNGEE. Trimming cost V 0 bases and J 7 bases, with 14 bases left between them. For the CDR3, the DNA is TGTGCCAGCAGCGTAGGGGCAGGGCTCCTTAATGAGCAGTTCTTC. Protein product: CASSVGAGLLNEQFF.

V and J are TRBV28 and TRBJ1-6; 8 bases align to TRBD1. V lost 5 bases to trimming and J lost 8 bases; unmatched junction nucleotides: 8. This CDR3 has 15 amino acids. The V gene's germline CDR1 is MDHEN and CDR2 SYDVKM. Here the CDR3 DNA reads TGTGCCAGCAGTGAGAACAGGGGGAGGGATTCACCCCTCCACTTT. Its translation: CASSENRGRDSPLHF.

The rearrangement joins TRBV5-1 to TRBJ2-1; the match to TRBD1 covers 8 bases. This CDR3 is 16 amino acids long. J lost 7 bases, V lost 4 bases, and 13 bases had no gene match. The V gene's germline CDR1 is SGHRS and CDR2 YFSETQ. The CDR3 bases are TGCGCCAGCAGCCCTTGGACAGGGTCCGATGCAAATGAGCAGTTCTTC. This translates into CASSPWTGSDANEQFF.

This chain connects TRBV28 to TRBJ1-4; 7 bases map to TRBD1. CDR1 is MDHEN, CDR2 SYDVKM, per germline. CDR3 length equals 15 residues. The trim removed 5 bases at V and 4 bases at J, leaving 7 bases unmatched. The DNA of the CDR3 is TGTGCCAGCAGTCGGACAGGCGTCGGTAATGAAAAACTGTTTTTT. It yields the protein CASSRTGVGNEKLFF.

This clone showed up just once. This rearrangement joins TRBV7-2 to TRBJ2-5, with 7 bases matching TRBD1. The CDR3 has 14 amino acids. The junction had 4 bases not matched to a gene; V was cut back by 4 bases and J by 2 bases. Germline V CDR1 and CDR2: SGHTA, FQGNSA. CDR3 in DNA: TGTGCCAGCAGCTACCGGGACAGACAAGAGACCCAGTACTTC. This encodes CASSYRDRQETQYF.

The CDR3 region is CASTLGVNTEAFF. DNA of the CDR3: TGTGCCAGCACGCTAGGCGTGAACACTGAAGCTTTCTTT. The chain employs TRBV3-1 (or the pseudogene TRBV3-2) and TRBJ1-1; the D is unclear. The germline gives CDR1 LGHDT, CDR2 YNNKEL (reference sequence). The CDR3 has 13 amino acids. The germline V and J ends were trimmed by 7 bases and 0 bases, with 9 bases remaining between them.

CDR3 region: CASSPGLADTDTQYF. CDR3 DNA: TGTGCCAGTAGTCCCGGACTAGCGGACACAGATACGCAGTATTTT. The J gene is TRBJ2-3, the V gene TRBV19, with 10 bases that match TRBD2. The germline CDR1 and CDR2 sequences are LNHDA and SQIVND (reference sequence). J lost 2 bases, V lost 5 bases, and 4 bases had no gene match. The CDR3 spans 15 residues. The variable domain in full, with the rest retrieved from reference TRBV19 and TRBJ2-3, is DGGITQSPKYLFRKEGQNVTLSCEQNLNHDAMYWYRQDPGQGLRLIYYSQIVNDFQKGDIAEGYSVSREKKESFPLTVTSAQKNPTAFYLCASSPGLADTDTQYFGPGTRLTVL.

The chain joins TRBV19 to TRBJ1-2; no clear D. Germline loops: CDR1 LNHDA, CDR2 SQIVND (reference sequence). The V end was cut by 1 base, the J end by 8 bases, with 8 bases between. This CDR3 is 12 amino acids long. The CDR3 bases are TGTGCCAGTAGTATAGTGGGGAGCGGCTACACCTTC. As protein: CASSIVGSGYTF.

This chain connects TRBV27 to TRBJ2-5; D may be TRBD2 (5 bases). The CDR3 has 16 residues. The V end lost 8 bases, the J end lost 5 bases, and 24 bases lay between the germline ends. Germline V gene data show CDR1 as MNHEY and CDR2 as SMNVEV (reference sequence). DNA of the CDR3: TGTGCCAGCTCCTTATTCGGGGATGGGGTGTCGGAGACCCAGTACTTC. Its protein product is CASSLFGDGVSETQYF.

V and J are TRBV7-8 and TRBJ1-4; TRBD1 matches 10 bases. Trimming took 5 bases from V and 8 from J; bases not matched to a gene: 8. The CDR3 length is 15 residues. Germline V CDR1 and CDR2: SGHVS, FQNEAQ. CDR3 nucleotide sequence: TGTGCCAGCAGCGGCGGACAGGGGGTAGAGGAAAAACTGTTTTTT. It codes for CASSGGQGVEEKLFF. The whole variable domain, remainder taken from reference TRBV7-8 and TRBJ1-4, is GAGVSQSPRYKVAKRGQDVALRCDPISGHVSLFWYQQALGQGPEFLTYFQNEAQLDKSGLPSDRFFAERPEGSVSTLKIQRTQQEDSAVYLCASSGGQGVEEKLFFGSGTQLSVL.

This clone was seen at least ten times. The CDR3 loop is CASSLPTTSGSGSTDTQYF. CDR3 bases: TGCGCCAGCAGCTTGCCCACGACTAGCGGCTCTGGGAGCACAGATACGCAGTATTTT. V usage is TRBV5-1 and J usage is TRBJ2-3; TRBD2 agrees at 9 bases. Germline values: CDR1 SGHRS, CDR2 YFSETQ. The CDR3 consists of 19 residues. After removal of 1 base from V and 0 bases from J, the junction contained 12 bases not matched to a gene.

The chain recombines TRBV5-1 with TRBJ1-4; 7 bases are a match to TRBD1. CDR1 and CDR2 from the germline V gene are SGHRS and YFSETQ. The CDR3 is 14 residues long. V shed 4 bases, J shed 10 bases, and the junction held 10 bases outside the gene matches. The CDR3 DNA is TGCGCCAGCAGCACCGGGACAGCCGAGGGAAAACTGTTTTTT. This codes for CASSTGTAEGKLFF. Together with reference TRBV5-1 and TRBJ1-4, the CDR3 gives the full variable domain: KAGVTQTPRYLIKTRGQQVTLSCSPISGHRSVSWYQQTPGQGLQFLFEYFSETQRNKGNFPGRFSGRQFSNSRSEMNVSTLELGDSALYLCASSTGTAEGKLFFGSGTQLSVL.

Here the CDR3 DNA reads TGTGCCAGCAGTGATTTGGGGGGGCTGGAGGAGCTGTTTTTT. Amino acids: CASSDLGGLEELFF. The genes are TRBV6-1 and TRBJ2-2, with D maybe TRBD2 (7 bases). V was pared by 3 bases and J by 10 bases, with 15 bases between. The CDR3 consists of 14 residues. CDR1 is MNHNS and CDR2 is SASEGT in the germline V gene.

The chain combines TRBV10-1 with TRBJ2-3; maybe TRBD1 (5 bases). Germline V lookup: CDR1 WNHNN, CDR2 SYGVQD (reference sequence). V was clipped by 2 bases and J by 5 bases, with 8 bases between them. The CDR3 loop spans 13 amino acids. The CDR3 is CASSEGAGDTQYF. The CDR3 coding sequence is TGCGCCAGCAGTGAGGGGGCCGGAGATACGCAGTATTTT.

V gene TRBV6-5 combines with J gene TRBJ2-5; 9 bases fit TRBD1. Germline CDR1 and CDR2: MNHEY and SVGAGI. The CDR3 consists of 15 residues. Trimming removed 2 bases from V and 2 bases from J; junction bases left unmatched: 3. This CDR3 reads CASSYPDRGQETQYF. The DNA of the CDR3 is TGTGCCAGCAGTTACCCCGACAGGGGGCAAGAGACCCAGTACTTC.

This clone appeared a single time. This sequence joins TRBV6-1 and TRBJ2-7, with D uncertain. Germline V gene sequence: CDR1 MNHNS, CDR2 SASEGT. Trimming took off 1 base at V and 5 bases at J, with 15 bases between the two ends. This CDR3 is built from 15 residues. The CDR3 spells CASSEVQNAVHEQYF. The DNA for the CDR3 is TGTGCCAGCAGTGAAGTACAGAACGCTGTGCACGAGCAGTACTTC.

The CDR3 loop is CASSLGGTVTFYGYTF. Here the CDR3 DNA reads TGCGCCAGCAGCTTGGGAGGGACAGTAACCTTCTATGGCTACACCTTC. This sequence joins TRBV5-1 and TRBJ1-2; TRBD1 agrees at 7 bases. CDR3 size: 16 residues. With V trimmed by 0 bases and J by 4 bases, 9 bases remained unmatched. Per germline, CDR1 SGHRS and CDR2 YFSETQ.

The chain carries TRBV5-1 and TRBJ2-2; possible D gene TRBD1, 5 bases. V gave up 5 bases and J gave up 0 bases, with 11 bases separating them. The V gene's germline CDR1 is SGHRS and CDR2 YFSETQ. This CDR3 has 15 residues. The CDR3 region is CASRPDSPNTGELFF. The CDR3 DNA reads TGCGCCAGCAGACCCGACAGTCCGAACACCGGGGAGCTGTTTTTT. Looking up the rest from reference TRBV5-1 and TRBJ2-2 gives the full variable domain: KAGVTQTPRYLIKTRGQQVTLSCSPISGHRSVSWYQQTPGQGLQFLFEYFSETQRNKGNFPGRFSGRQFSNSRSEMNVSTLELGDSALYLCASRPDSPNTGELFFGEGSRLTVL.

This clone was seen a few times. The chain uses TRBV28 and TRBJ1-2; D is perhaps TRBD1 (5 bases). This CDR3 has 12 amino acids. CDR1 and CDR2 (germline): MDHEN, SYDVKM. Trimming stripped 6 bases from V and 7 bases from J, with 12 bases between. CDR3 sequence reads: CASSLAGVGYTF. CDR3 nucleotides: TGTGCCAGCAGCCTAGCGGGGGTTGGCTACACCTTC.

The genes are TRBV19 and TRBJ2-3; TRBD2 might be the D (5 bases). V was cut by 5 bases and J by 1 base, with 7 bases left in between. This CDR3 region has 13 residues. Germline V gene data show CDR1 as LNHDA and CDR2 as SQIVND (reference sequence). CDR3 nucleotide sequence: TGTGCCAGTAGTCGGGATGGCACAGATACGCAGTATTTT. Translating it yields CASSRDGTDTQYF.

V gene TRBV28 combines with J gene TRBJ2-2; D not resolved. Trimming stripped 7 bases from V and 1 base from J, with 10 bases between. Germline V gene data show CDR1 as MDHEN and CDR2 as SYDVKM. CDR3 size: 14 residues. The CDR3 DNA follows: TGTGCCAGCACCACCAGTTGGAACACCGGGGAGCTGTTTTTT. Amino acids: CASTTSWNTGELFF.

The CDR3: CASSDSGTGGGEQYF. The CDR3 coding sequence is TGTGCCAGTAGTGATTCCGGGACAGGGGGCGGCGAGCAGTACTTC. This chain joins TRBV19 and TRBJ2-7, with 12 bases matching TRBD1. The CDR3 extends over 15 amino acids. Losses at the gene ends were 5 bases for V and 6 bases for J; bases not matched to a gene: 8. Germline V gene lookup returns CDR1 LNHDA and CDR2 SQIVND (reference sequence). The entire variable domain, with the rest obtained from reference TRBV19 and TRBJ2-7, is as follows: DGGITQSPKYLFRKEGQNVTLSCEQNLNHDAMYWYRQDPGQGLRLIYYSQIVNDFQKGDIAEGYSVSREKKESFPLTVTSAQKNPTAFYLCASSDSGTGGGEQYFGPGTRLTVT.

The chain combines TRBV11-3 with TRBJ2-2; 10 nucleotides match TRBD1. Germline V gene sequence: CDR1 SGHNT, CDR2 YENEEA. The V and J ends lost 0 bases and 3 bases, in that order; junction bases with no gene match: 4. There are 17 residues in the CDR3. In DNA form, the CDR3 reads TGTGCCAGCAGCTTAGAGACAGGGGGCGCATACACCGGGGAGCTGTTTTTT. Its protein is CASSLETGGAYTGELFF.

V and J are TRBV10-2 and TRBJ1-2; 7 nucleotides agree with TRBD1. The germline gives CDR1 WSHSY, CDR2 SAAADI. V dropped 3 bases and J dropped 2; count of bases not matched to a gene: 6. This CDR3 has 15 residues. CDR3 sequence: CASSDPPGQNYGYTF. The CDR3 DNA follows: TGCGCCAGCAGTGACCCTCCGGGACAGAACTATGGCTACACCTTC.

The V call is TRBV5-6, the J call TRBJ1-4; D remains unclear. Germline V gives CDR1 SGHDT, CDR2 YYEEEE. The CDR3 is 19 residues long. The germline V and J ends were trimmed by 1 base and 0 bases, with 19 bases remaining between them. The CDR3 DNA is TGTGCCAGCAGCTTGATGCGGGATTTAGCTGCAGCAACTAATGAAAAACTGTTTTTT. Encoded protein: CASSLMRDLAAATNEKLFF.

The rearrangement uses TRBV10-3 and TRBJ2-7, with D perhaps matching TRBD1 (5 bases). Between the trimmed V and J ends, which lost 0 bases and 3 bases, there was a span of 12 bases. CDR1 is ENHRY and CDR2 is SYGVKD in the germline V gene. The CDR3 spans 15 residues. The CDR3: CAISESNTGLYEQYV. DNA of the CDR3: TGTGCCATCAGTGAGTCAAATACAGGCCTCTACGAGCAGTACGTC.

The genes are TRBV4-1 and TRBJ1-4; D is possibly TRBD1 (6 bases). V shed 1 base and J shed 0 bases, with 15 bases lying between them. This CDR3 spans 18 amino acids. From germline, CDR1 is MGHRA and CDR2 YSYEKL. The CDR3: CASSQVGRGQTTNEKLFF. CDR3 DNA sequence: TGCGCCAGCAGCCAAGTCGGCAGGGGTCAAACAACTAATGAAAAACTGTTTTTT.

V gene TRBV2 combines with J gene TRBJ2-2; 8 nucleotides agree with TRBD1. Germline values: CDR1 SNHLY, CDR2 FYNNEI. This CDR3 region has 15 residues. The V gene end was trimmed by 6 bases and the J gene end by 0 bases; junction bases not matched to a gene: 3. CDR3 sequence reads: CASRRTGSNTGELFF. For the CDR3, the DNA is TGTGCCAGCAGGCGGACAGGGTCGAACACCGGGGAGCTGTTTTTT.

This rearrangement joins TRBV29-1 to TRBJ1-2, with D uncertain. This CDR3 is 12 amino acids long. The ends were cut back, 4 bases at V and 2 bases at J, with 8 bases in the middle. In germline, CDR1 is SQVTM, CDR2 ANQGSEA. The CDR3 sequence: CSVGHPNYGYTF. The CDR3 DNA sequence: TGCAGCGTTGGACACCCGAACTATGGCTACACCTTC.